The 27 T cell receptor beta chains below all came from one sample that was sequenced in a study of CD8+CD57+ T cells in acquired aplastic anemia. TCR beta VDJ and CDR3 profiling used genomic DNA as template. TCRdb reprocessed the reads via MiXCR and lists one record per CDR3 protein. The sample yields some 170,000 distinct CDR3 sequences, around 50% seen once. By flow cytometry, patients selected for sequencing had shown an expansion of CD8+CD57+ cells. Sequencing was carried out using sorted CD4+, CD8+, or CD8+CD57+ T cells (not recorded which) from PBMCs. The receptors shown here come from a human donor with aplastic anemia.

V and J are TRBV5-6 and TRBJ1-5, with 7 nucleotides matching TRBD1. The CDR3 consists of 15 residues. CDR1 is SGHDT, CDR2 YYEEEE, per germline. Unmatched junction bases numbered 6, after V lost 4 bases and J lost 2 bases. The CDR3 bases are TGTGCCAGCAGCCGGACAGGAGGAGGCAATCAGCCCCAGCATTTT. Its translation: CASSRTGGGNQPQHF.

The chain has TRBV10-3 and TRBJ1-3; 9 nucleotides align to TRBD1. This CDR3 is built from 16 residues. The germline V gene encodes CDR1 ENHRY and CDR2 SYGVKD. J was trimmed by 2 bases and V by 0 bases; bases with no gene match: 2. CDR3 coding DNA: TGTGCCATCAGTGAGTCCGGGACAGGGACTGGAAACACCATATATTTT. This sequence encodes CAISESGTGTGNTIYF.

The V call is TRBV7-9, the J call TRBJ1-3, with D possibly being TRBD1 (5 bases). Trimming removed 5 bases from V and 3 bases from J, with 8 bases in between. CDR1 is SEHNR and CDR2 is FQNEAQ in the germline V gene (reference sequence). The CDR3 loop spans 13 amino acids. Here the CDR3 reads CASSRGNGNTIYF. The CDR3 nucleotides are TGTGCCAGCAGCAGGGGCAATGGAAACACCATATATTTT.

This clonotype has at least ten counts. The chain couples TRBV24-1 to TRBJ2-2; no clear D. Germline CDR1 KGHDR, CDR2 SFDVKD. Trimming removed 4 bases at V and 1 base at J, with 6 bases between. The CDR3 has 14 amino acids. Written as DNA, the CDR3 is TGTGCCACCAGTGACCCCTTGAACACCGGGGAGCTGTTTTTT. It specifies CATSDPLNTGELFF.

The V call is TRBV9, the J call TRBJ2-6; 8 bases match TRBD1. Germline V gene lookup returns CDR1 SGDLS and CDR2 YYNGEE. Trimming removed 4 bases from V and 3 bases from J; junction bases left unmatched: 12. The CDR3 has 18 residues. In nucleotides, the CDR3 is TGTGCCAGCAGCCCTCGCGGGACAGGCTTAGGTGGGGCCAACGTCCTGACTTTC. This translates into CASSPRGTGLGGANVLTF.

This clonotype was counted only a few times. The chain couples TRBV24-1 to TRBJ2-3; D tentatively reads TRBD1 or TRBD2 (5 bases each). Germline V gene data show CDR1 as KGHDR and CDR2 as SFDVKD. The CDR3 is 14 amino acids. Trimming shortened V by 7 bases and J by 5 bases, and 15 bases separated the two germline ends. DNA for the CDR3: TGTGCCACCAGCAGGGACGGCGTCGGAGATACGCAGTATTTT. Translated, it gives CATSRDGVGDTQYF.

The chain employs TRBV24-1 and TRBJ2-7, with a tentative D call TRBD1 (6 bases). Germline V gives CDR1 KGHDR, CDR2 SFDVKD. Trimming removed 1 base from V and 2 bases from J, with 14 bases in between. The CDR3 is 16 residues long. The CDR3 region is CATSDFAGALPYEQYF. The CDR3 nucleotides are TGTGCCACCAGTGATTTTGCAGGGGCGCTGCCCTACGAGCAGTACTTC.

The chain links TRBV28 to TRBJ2-2, with a weak D call TRBD1 (5 bases). From germline, CDR1 is MDHEN and CDR2 SYDVKM. The V gene lost 2 bases and the J gene lost 1 base, with 8 bases spanning the gap. The CDR3 length is 15 residues. The CDR3: CASSLGAQNTGELFF. DNA for the CDR3: TGTGCCAGCAGTTTAGGGGCGCAGAACACCGGGGAGCTGTTTTTT.

This clonotype was seen just once. One end of the junction does not line up with germline, which may come from a read error. The chain carries TRBV6-1 and TRBJ1-2; possible D gene TRBD1, 6 bases. There are 13 residues in the CDR3. CDR1 and CDR2 from the germline V gene are MNHNS and SASEGT. As DNA, the CDR3 is TGTGCCAGCAGCGCAGACAGGCCCTATGGCTACACCTTT. Translating gives CASSADRPYGYTF.

This clonotype turned up a few times. The chain links TRBV27 to TRBJ1-5, with D uncertain. Trimming removed 4 bases at V and 6 bases at J, with 7 bases between. This CDR3 has 12 amino acids. Germline V CDR1 and CDR2: MNHEY, SMNVEV (reference sequence). CDR3 residues: CASSYLGQPQHF. For the CDR3, the DNA is TGTGCCAGCAGTTATTTGGGTCAGCCCCAGCATTTT.

At least ten counts were recorded for this clonotype. The rearrangement joins TRBV16 to TRBJ1-1; D is perhaps TRBD1 (6 bases). Germline CDR1 KGHSY, CDR2 FQNENV. Trimming removed 3 bases at V and 4 bases at J, with 15 bases between. The CDR3 is made up of 15 amino acids. The chain's CDR3 is CASSHFSRGATEAFF. The DNA of the CDR3 is TGTGCCAGCAGCCATTTTTCACGGGGGGCCACTGAAGCTTTCTTT.

This clonotype has at least ten counts. This sequence joins TRBV10-3 and TRBJ2-5; the match to TRBD2 covers 12 bases. V was clipped by 3 bases and J by 0 bases; unmatched bases: 11. The V gene's germline CDR1 is ENHRY and CDR2 SYGVKD. The CDR3 extends over 19 amino acids. CDR3 protein: CAISDPGLAGTLYQETQYF. In DNA, the CDR3 is TGTGCCATCAGTGACCCCGGACTAGCGGGGACACTGTACCAAGAGACCCAGTACTTC.

The chain links TRBV6-1 to TRBJ2-7; D gene ambiguous. The CDR3 consists of 11 residues. CDR1 is MNHNS and CDR2 is SASEGT in the germline V gene. V lost 7 bases and J 2 bases, leaving 6 bases between the germline ends. CDR3 in amino acids: CASTRAYEQYF. Here the CDR3 DNA reads TGTGCCAGCACCAGAGCCTACGAGCAGTACTTC.

Ten or more counts support this clonotype. The chain employs TRBV5-1 and TRBJ2-2; unclear D gene. CDR3 length: 13 residues. Trimming stripped 1 base from V and 6 bases from J, with 7 bases between. Germline values: CDR1 SGHRS, CDR2 YFSETQ. Here the CDR3 DNA reads TGCGCCAGCAGCTTGTCTGGGTCCGGGGAGCTGTTTTTT. As protein: CASSLSGSGELFF.

This clonotype was counted a single time. V is TRBV7-6 and J is TRBJ2-7; D gene unclear. This CDR3 is built from 12 residues. The germline V gene has CDR1 SGHVS and CDR2 FNYEAQ. V lost 5 bases and J 5 bases, leaving 10 bases between the germline ends. The DNA of the CDR3 is TGTGCCAGCAGCCCCTCCGTGAACGAGCAGTACTTC. Translating it yields CASSPSVNEQYF.

This clonotype was seen a handful of times. V is TRBV10-3 and J is TRBJ2-7; no definite D call. The CDR3 has 11 amino acids. Germline V gene sequence: CDR1 ENHRY, CDR2 SYGVKD. The V end was cut by 5 bases, the J end by 3 bases, with 5 bases between. CDR3 DNA sequence: TGTGCCATCAGTAGCAGCTACGAGCAGTACTTC. Protein product: CAISSSYEQYF.

CDR3 sequence (DNA): TGTGCCAGCAGTGAAGAAGCCTTTGTGACTAGCGGGCCCACAGATACGCAGTATTTT. Translation: CASSEEAFVTSGPTDTQYF. V usage is TRBV2 and J usage is TRBJ2-3; TRBD2 matches at 10 bases. V shed 1 base, J shed 2 bases, and the junction held 12 bases outside the gene matches. The CDR3 has 19 amino acids. Germline-derived CDR1 and CDR2 are SNHLY and FYNNEI.

The V gene is TRBV29-1, the J gene TRBJ1-2; D gene uncertain. The V end lost 4 bases, the J end lost 4 bases, and 10 bases lay between the germline ends. The CDR3 totals 12 residues. Germline V gene data show CDR1 as SQVTM and CDR2 as ANQGSEA. The CDR3 DNA is TGCAGCGTTGGTAACAGAGGCTATGGCTACACCTTC. Protein sequence: CSVGNRGYGYTF.

The V and J genes are TRBV25-1 and TRBJ2-1; maybe TRBD1 (5 bases). This CDR3 contains 13 residues. Deletions cut 8 bases from V and 5 bases from J, with 13 bases between. Looked up from germline, CDR1 is MGHDK and CDR2 is SYGVNS. The CDR3 DNA reads as TGTGCCAGCCACGGGCAGGGCCACAATGAGCAGTTCTTC. It specifies CASHGQGHNEQFF.

This clonotype has a count of ten or more. J is TRBJ1-1 and V is TRBV2; D is uncertain. CDR1 SNHLY and CDR2 FYNNEI come from the germline V gene. CDR3 size: 14 residues. The V end was cut by 6 bases, the J end by 3 bases, with 14 bases between. For the CDR3, the DNA is TGTGCCAGCAGGTGGTGGGGTCGGGACACTGAAGCTTTCTTT. It translates to CASRWWGRDTEAFF.

This clonotype was seen a few times. The chain recombines TRBV29-1 with TRBJ2-1; 13 bases are a match to TRBD2. This CDR3 region has 15 residues. The germline CDR1 and CDR2 sequences are SQVTM and ANQGSEA. Trimming removed 7 bases from V and 8 bases from J; junction bases left unmatched: 11. CDR3: CSAASGTSGIDEQFF. The DNA for the CDR3 is TGCAGCGCCGCATCCGGGACTAGCGGGATTGATGAGCAGTTCTTC.

The chain couples TRBV15 to TRBJ2-7; 9 nucleotides line up with TRBD1. The CDR3 is 14 amino acids. CDR1 is LNHNV, CDR2 YYDKDF, per germline (reference sequence). V shed 4 bases and J 3 bases; nucleotides not matched to a gene: 4. The CDR3 DNA follows: TGTGCCACCAGCATGGGACAGGGTGGCTACGAGCAGTACTTC. This sequence encodes CATSMGQGGYEQYF.

The rearrangement links TRBV11-1 to TRBJ2-7; D is perhaps TRBD2 (7 bases). This CDR3 region has 16 residues. The germline CDR1 and CDR2 sequences are SGHAT and FQDESV (reference sequence). V lost 3 bases and J lost 5, with 20 bases in between. The CDR3 loop reads CASSLVGGLSPDEQYF. The CDR3, as DNA: TGTGCCAGCAGCTTGGTCGGGGGGCTTTCTCCGGACGAGCAGTACTTC.

The chain is built from TRBV10-3 and TRBJ2-3; 14 nucleotides line up with TRBD2. With 10 bases clipped from V and 1 base from J, the junction kept 13 bases outside the gene matches. CDR3 length: 18 residues. Germline V lookup: CDR1 ENHRY, CDR2 SYGVKD. CDR3 nucleotides: TGTGCCAGCGGGAGGACAGGGACTAGCGGGGGTCGCACAGATACGCAGTATTTT. This translates into CASGRTGTSGGRTDTQYF.

This clonotype was seen only a few times. The genes are TRBV10-3 and TRBJ2-5; the match to TRBD1 covers 9 bases. CDR3 length equals 18 residues. J was trimmed by 4 bases and V by 4 bases; bases with no gene match: 16. Germline lookup yields CDR1 ENHRY and CDR2 SYGVKD. The CDR3 loop is CAISVGTGPRRRLETQYF. For the CDR3, the DNA is TGTGCCATCAGTGTAGGGACAGGGCCACGGCGTCGCCTAGAGACCCAGTACTTC.

The chain employs TRBV7-9 and TRBJ2-7; no definite D call. Deletions cut 1 base from V and 3 bases from J, with 7 bases between. CDR1 is SEHNR and CDR2 is FQNEAQ in the germline V gene (reference sequence). The CDR3 runs 13 residues. The CDR3 sequence is CASSLDPDYEQYF. As DNA, the CDR3 is TGTGCCAGCAGCTTAGACCCAGACTACGAGCAGTACTTC.

This clonotype was counted many times. The chain links TRBV6-5 to TRBJ1-4; 10 positions match TRBD1. The CDR3 totals 14 residues. Germline trimming cut 0 bases from V and 10 bases from J; bases unmatched to any gene: 2. Per germline, CDR1 MNHEY and CDR2 SVGAGI. CDR3 loop: CASSYSTGGGKLFF. Here the CDR3 DNA reads TGTGCCAGCAGTTACTCGACAGGGGGCGGAAAACTGTTTTTT.